Below, one T cell receptor (beta chain) is given with its context. This clonotype was detected many times. Its antigen has not been determined. Nothing much larger sits one base from this clone, and base qualities are not available. This sample was taken from a study of neurological immune-mediated disorders (dated by TCRdb to between 2019 and 2020). Broadly, across the study: Among the approximately 35 multiple sclerosis patients, relapsing-remitting MS was present in roughly 30 and secondary progressive MS was present in 3. Peripheral blood TCR-beta repertoires from patients with HTLV-I-associated myelopathy (HAM/TSP), patients with multiple sclerosis, and healthy controls were compared in the study using UMI-based sequencing. Of the approximately 70 subjects in the cohort, some 15 were HAM/TSP patients, some 35 were multiple sclerosis patients, and some 20 were healthy controls. Longitudinal samples, technical triplicates and paired sorted CD4+ and CD8+ T-cell subsets, alongside PBMC samples, were included among the approximately 100 TCR-beta libraries.

V lost 5 bases and J lost 0 bases; the stretch between them is 15 bases long. CDR3 length: 16 amino acids, cysteine to phenylalanine. Only the CDR3 DNA is retained, 48 bases long and in frame from the first base. The germline V gene provides CDR1 SGHTA and CDR2 FQGNSA. Libraries from unsorted PBMCs were made from 2 million PBMCs kept in RNAlater at -80 degrees C until RNA extraction. Multiple sclerosis patients were enrolled in a US clinical protocol under which disease progression was evaluated by magnetic resonance imaging. Peripheral blood was subjected to Ficoll-Hypaque density gradient centrifugation to isolate PBMCs, which were then cryopreserved in liquid nitrogen. cDNA was synthesized by template-switch 5'RACE using a primer carrying a 10-nucleotide random unique molecular identifier by which each TCR transcript was tagged. Over 170 million TCR-beta sequences, covering 15-18 subjects, were produced in each sequencing run. The RNeasy kit was used for extraction of total RNA. Using the KAPA Real-time Library Amplification kit, TCR-beta VDJ regions were amplified with primers for the TCR constant region and the 5'RACE anchor. Sample indexes and Illumina adaptors were added in a first PCR, and a second PCR then increased library yield. The roughly 650 bp TCR product was size-selected on a 2% E-gel SizeSelection system after Ampure bead purification. Library quality was checked on a Bioanalyzer, concentration was measured with Qubit, and libraries were quantified with the Kapa Library Quantification kit before pooling. Paired-end 2 x 150 bp sequencing of the libraries was performed on an Illumina HiSeq 2500. To increase sequence diversity, about 25-31% phiX was spiked into each library pool. The authors' analysis ran thus. The quality-filtered reads were processed with the UMI-based MiGEC pipeline, whose error correction step removed more than 75% of the raw TCR sequences. IMGT germline references were used for aligning VDJ genes, and each clonotype was defined as a unique CDR3 amino acid sequence together with its V-J genes. VDJtools evaluated clonal expansion, Shannon diversity and CDR3 relatedness (CalcPairwiseDistances, ClusterSamples); CLCbio workbench built phylogenetic trees. Using coefficient-of-variation modelling across technical triplicates, the study counted a clone as expanded if it had at least 8 unique UMIs. TCRdb reanalyzed the raw reads on its own, using fastp at Q25 for trimming and MiXCR for clone calling, and kept in-frame beta chains. Entries that share a CDR3 protein sequence are merged under the most common genes and DNA. These V and J calls rely on TCRdb rather than the paper's analysis. This sample has tens of thousands of distinct CDR3 sequences in its table, and 3% to 4% of those were observed once. The ten largest clonotypes hold around 3.1% of the sample.

Points the paper makes about the study in general: TCR clonal expansion was greatest in HAM/TSP patients and smallest in MS patients, who ranked below even healthy controls. In a phylogenetic analysis, the repertoires of 18 out of 34 MS patients fell into a single cluster of related CDR3 sequences, pointing to a possible signature at the repertoire level. No association of the MS cluster with clinical or MRI features was observed, and the need for larger cohorts was stated by the authors. Across subjects, expanded clones never shared an identical CDR3 amino acid sequence, which suggests that the TCR-beta repertoires in every group were private.

The source of this sequence is a woman aged 45 to 65 with multiple sclerosis. This chain joins TRBV7-2 to TRBJ2-3, with TRBD1 as a weak D call on 6 bases. The specimen sequenced was PBMCs. This receptor has the CDR3 CASSQHTGRSTDTQYF. The DNA sequence is given as TGTGCCAGCAGCCAACACACAGGGCGAAGCACAGATACGCAGTATTTT. The full variable domain, completed from the reference TRBV7-2 and TRBJ2-3 proteins outside the CDR3, reads GAGVSQSPSNKVTEKGKDVELRCDPISGHTALYWYRQSLGQGLEFLIYFQGNSAPDKSGLPSDRFSAERTGGSVSTLTIQRTQQEDSAVYLCASSQHTGRSTDTQYFGPGTRLTVL.